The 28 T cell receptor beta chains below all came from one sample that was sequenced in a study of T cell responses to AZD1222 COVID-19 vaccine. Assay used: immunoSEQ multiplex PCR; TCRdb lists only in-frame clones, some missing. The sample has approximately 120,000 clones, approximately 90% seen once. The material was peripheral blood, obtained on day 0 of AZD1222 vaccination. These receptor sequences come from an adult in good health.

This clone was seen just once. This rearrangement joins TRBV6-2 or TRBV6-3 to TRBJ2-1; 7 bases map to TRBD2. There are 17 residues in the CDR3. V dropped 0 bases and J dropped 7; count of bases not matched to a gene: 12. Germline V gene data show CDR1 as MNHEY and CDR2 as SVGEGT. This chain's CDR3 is CASSYSPRAGDRNEQFF. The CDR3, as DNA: TGTGCCAGCAGTTACTCCCCCCGGGCGGGGGATCGGAATGAGCAGTTCTTC.

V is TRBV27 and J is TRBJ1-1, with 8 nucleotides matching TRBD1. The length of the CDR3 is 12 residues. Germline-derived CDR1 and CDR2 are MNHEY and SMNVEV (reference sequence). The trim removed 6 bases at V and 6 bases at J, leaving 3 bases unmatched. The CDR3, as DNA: TGTGCCAGCAGATCAGGGGGCCCTGAAGCTTTCTTT. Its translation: CASRSGGPEAFF.

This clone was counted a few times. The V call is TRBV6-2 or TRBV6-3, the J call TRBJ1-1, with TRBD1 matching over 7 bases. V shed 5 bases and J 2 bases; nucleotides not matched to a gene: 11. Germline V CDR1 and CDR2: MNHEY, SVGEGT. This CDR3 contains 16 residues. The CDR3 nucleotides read TGTGCCAGCAGTGAGGCTAACAGGGGAGGAAACACTGAAGCTTTCTTT. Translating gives CASSEANRGGNTEAFF.

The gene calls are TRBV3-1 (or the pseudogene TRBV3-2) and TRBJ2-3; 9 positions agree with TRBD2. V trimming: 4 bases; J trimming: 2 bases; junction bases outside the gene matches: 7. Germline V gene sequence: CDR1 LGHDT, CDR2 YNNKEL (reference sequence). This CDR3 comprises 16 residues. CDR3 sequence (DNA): TGTGCCAGCAGCCCTAGGACTAGCGCATACACAGATACGCAGTATTTT. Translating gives CASSPRTSAYTDTQYF.

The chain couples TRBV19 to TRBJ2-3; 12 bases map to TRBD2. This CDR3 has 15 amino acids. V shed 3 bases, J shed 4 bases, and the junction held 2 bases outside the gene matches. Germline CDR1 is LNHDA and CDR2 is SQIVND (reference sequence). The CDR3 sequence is CASSIGLAGPDTQYF. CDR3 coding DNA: TGTGCCAGTAGTATTGGACTAGCGGGGCCAGATACGCAGTATTTT. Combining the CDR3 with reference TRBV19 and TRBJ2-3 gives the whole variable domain DGGITQSPKYLFRKEGQNVTLSCEQNLNHDAMYWYRQDPGQGLRLIYYSQIVNDFQKGDIAEGYSVSREKKESFPLTVTSAQKNPTAFYLCASSIGLAGPDTQYFGPGTRLTVL.

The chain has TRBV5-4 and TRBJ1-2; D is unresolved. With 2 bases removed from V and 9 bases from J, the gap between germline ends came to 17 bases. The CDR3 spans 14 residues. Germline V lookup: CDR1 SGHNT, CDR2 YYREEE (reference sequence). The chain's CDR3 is CASSLAGTTGSYTF. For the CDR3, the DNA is TGTGCCAGCAGCTTAGCGGGTACAACGGGTAGCTACACCTTC.

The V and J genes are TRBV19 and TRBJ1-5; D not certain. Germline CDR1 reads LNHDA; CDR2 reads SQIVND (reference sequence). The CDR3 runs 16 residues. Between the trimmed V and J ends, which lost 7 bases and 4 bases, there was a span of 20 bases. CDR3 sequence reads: CASTPPPGSHNQPQHF. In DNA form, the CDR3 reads TGTGCCAGTACTCCACCTCCCGGGAGCCATAATCAGCCCCAGCATTTT. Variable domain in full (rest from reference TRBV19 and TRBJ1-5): DGGITQSPKYLFRKEGQNVTLSCEQNLNHDAMYWYRQDPGQGLRLIYYSQIVNDFQKGDIAEGYSVSREKKESFPLTVTSAQKNPTAFYLCASTPPPGSHNQPQHFGDGTRLSIL.

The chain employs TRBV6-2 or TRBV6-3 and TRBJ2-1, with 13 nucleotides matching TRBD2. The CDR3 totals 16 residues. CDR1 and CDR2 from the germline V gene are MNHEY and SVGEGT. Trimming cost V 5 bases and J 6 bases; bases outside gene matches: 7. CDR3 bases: TGTGCCAGCAGTATCGCCGGGACTAGCGGGACCAATGAGCAGTTCTTC. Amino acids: CASSIAGTSGTNEQFF.

For the CDR3, the DNA is TGTGCCAGCTCACCAGAGAGTAGCGGGCCCTACGAGCAGTACTTC. Its protein product is CASSPESSGPYEQYF. The chain joins TRBV18 to TRBJ2-7; 7 nucleotides match TRBD2. CDR3 length: 15 amino acids. CDR1 and CDR2 (germline): KGHSH, LQKENI. Trimming took 2 bases from V and 2 from J; bases not matched to a gene: 6.

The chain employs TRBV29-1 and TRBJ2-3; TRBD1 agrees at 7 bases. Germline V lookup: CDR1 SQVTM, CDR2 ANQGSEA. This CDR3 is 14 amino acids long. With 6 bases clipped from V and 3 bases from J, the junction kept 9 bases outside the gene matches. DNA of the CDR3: TGCAGCGTCCTGACAGGGCTACAAACAGATACGCAGTATTTT. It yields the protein CSVLTGLQTDTQYF.

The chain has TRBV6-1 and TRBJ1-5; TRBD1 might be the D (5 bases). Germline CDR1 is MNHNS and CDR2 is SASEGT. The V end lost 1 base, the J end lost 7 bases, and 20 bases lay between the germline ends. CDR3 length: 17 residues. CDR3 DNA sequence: TGTGCCAGCAGTGAAGACCCGCCGCGCAGGGTGAGACAGCCCCAGCATTTT. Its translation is CASSEDPPRRVRQPQHF.

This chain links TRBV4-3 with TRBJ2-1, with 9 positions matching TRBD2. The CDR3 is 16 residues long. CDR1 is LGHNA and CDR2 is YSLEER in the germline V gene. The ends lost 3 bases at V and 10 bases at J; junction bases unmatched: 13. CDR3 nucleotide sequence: TGCGCCAGCAGCCACGATACCCCTGCGGGAGGGCGAGAGCAGTTCTTC. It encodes CASSHDTPAGGREQFF.

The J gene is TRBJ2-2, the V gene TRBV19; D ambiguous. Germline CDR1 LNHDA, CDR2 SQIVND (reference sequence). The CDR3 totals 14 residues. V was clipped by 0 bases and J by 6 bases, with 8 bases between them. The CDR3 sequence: CASSIDGSAGELFF. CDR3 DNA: TGTGCCAGTAGTATAGATGGATCGGCCGGGGAGCTGTTTTTT.

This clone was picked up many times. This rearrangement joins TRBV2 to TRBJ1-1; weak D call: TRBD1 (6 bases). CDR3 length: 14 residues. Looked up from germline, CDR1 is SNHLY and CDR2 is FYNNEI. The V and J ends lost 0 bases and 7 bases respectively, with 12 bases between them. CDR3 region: CASSEARTVSEAFF. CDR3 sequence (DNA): TGTGCCAGCAGTGAAGCCAGGACAGTAAGTGAAGCTTTCTTT. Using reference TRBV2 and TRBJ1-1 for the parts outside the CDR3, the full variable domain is EPEVTQTPSHQVTQMGQEVILRCVPISNHLYFYWYRQILGQKVEFLVSFYNNEISEKSEIFDDQFSVERPDGSNFTLKIRSTKLEDSAMYFCASSEARTVSEAFFGQGTRLTVV.

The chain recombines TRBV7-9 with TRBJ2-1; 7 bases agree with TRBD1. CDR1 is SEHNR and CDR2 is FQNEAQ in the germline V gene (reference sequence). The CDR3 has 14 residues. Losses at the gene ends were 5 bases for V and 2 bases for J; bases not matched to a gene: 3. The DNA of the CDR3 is TGTGCCAGCAGCCTCGGGACAGCCTACAATGAGCAGTTCTTC. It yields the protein CASSLGTAYNEQFF. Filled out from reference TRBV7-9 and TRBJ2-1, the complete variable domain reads DTGVSQNPRHKITKRGQNVTFRCDPISEHNRLYWYRQTLGQGPEFLTYFQNEAQLEKSRLLSDRFSAERPKGSFSTLEIQRTEQGDSAMYLCASSLGTAYNEQFFGPGTRLTVL.

The DNA for the CDR3 is TGTGCCAGCAGTCCCAAGGGGGCCTCCCTCGGAGAGACCCAGTACTTC. It translates to CASSPKGASLGETQYF. J is TRBJ2-5 and V is TRBV6-2 or TRBV6-3, with 7 bases aligning to TRBD1. Trimming cost V 5 bases and J 4 bases; bases outside gene matches: 13. CDR1 and CDR2 from the germline V gene are MNHEY and SVGEGT. CDR3 length equals 16 residues.

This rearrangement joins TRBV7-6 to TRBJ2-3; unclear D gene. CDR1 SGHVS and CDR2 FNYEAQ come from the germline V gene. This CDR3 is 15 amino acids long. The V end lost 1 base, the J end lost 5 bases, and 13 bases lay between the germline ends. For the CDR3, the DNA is TGTGCCAGCAGCTTAGATTCTATCGGGCTAGATACGCAGTATTTT. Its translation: CASSLDSIGLDTQYF.

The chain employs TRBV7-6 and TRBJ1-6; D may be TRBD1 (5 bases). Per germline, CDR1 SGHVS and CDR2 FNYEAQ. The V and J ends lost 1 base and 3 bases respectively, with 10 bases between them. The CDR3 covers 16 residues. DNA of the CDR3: TGTGCCAGCAGCTTAGGGGGGGAATTCTATAATTCACCCCTCCACTTT. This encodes CASSLGGEFYNSPLHF.

CDR3 residues: CASSEVAGKSTDTQYF. The CDR3 DNA reads TGTGCCAGCAGTGAAGTCGCAGGGAAAAGCACAGATACGCAGTATTTT. V and J are TRBV6-1 and TRBJ2-3; D is possibly TRBD1 (5 bases). The V end lost 1 base, the J end lost 0 bases, and 11 bases lay between the germline ends. CDR1 MNHNS and CDR2 SASEGT come from the germline V gene. The length of the CDR3 is 16 residues.

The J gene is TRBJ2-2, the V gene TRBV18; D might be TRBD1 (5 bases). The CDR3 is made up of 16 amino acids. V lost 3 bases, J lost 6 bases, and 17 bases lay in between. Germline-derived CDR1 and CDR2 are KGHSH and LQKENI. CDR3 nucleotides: TGTGCCAGCTCACCCGTGGGGCAGGGAACGTCCGGGGAGCTGTTTTTT. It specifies CASSPVGQGTSGELFF.

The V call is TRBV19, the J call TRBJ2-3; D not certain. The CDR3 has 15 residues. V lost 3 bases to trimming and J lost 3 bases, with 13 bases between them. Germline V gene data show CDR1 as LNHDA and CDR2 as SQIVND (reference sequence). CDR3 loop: CASSILGSLTDTQYF. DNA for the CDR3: TGTGCCAGTAGTATTTTAGGGTCCCTAACAGATACGCAGTATTTT. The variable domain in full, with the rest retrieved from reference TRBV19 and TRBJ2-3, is DGGITQSPKYLFRKEGQNVTLSCEQNLNHDAMYWYRQDPGQGLRLIYYSQIVNDFQKGDIAEGYSVSREKKESFPLTVTSAQKNPTAFYLCASSILGSLTDTQYFGPGTRLTVL.

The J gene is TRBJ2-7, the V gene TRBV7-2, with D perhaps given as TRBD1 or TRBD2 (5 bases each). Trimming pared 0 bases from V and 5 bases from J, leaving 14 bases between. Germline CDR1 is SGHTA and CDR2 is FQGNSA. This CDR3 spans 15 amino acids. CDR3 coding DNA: TGTGCCAGCAGCTTAGCGAGGGGCTCCCCCAACGAGCAGTACTTC. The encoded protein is CASSLARGSPNEQYF.

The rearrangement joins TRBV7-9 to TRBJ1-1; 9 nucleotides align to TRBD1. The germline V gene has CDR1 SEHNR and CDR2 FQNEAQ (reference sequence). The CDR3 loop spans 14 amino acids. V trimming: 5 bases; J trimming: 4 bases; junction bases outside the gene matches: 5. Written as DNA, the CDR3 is TGTGCCAGCAGCCGAAACAGGGGGCCCACTGAAGCTTTCTTT. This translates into CASSRNRGPTEAFF.

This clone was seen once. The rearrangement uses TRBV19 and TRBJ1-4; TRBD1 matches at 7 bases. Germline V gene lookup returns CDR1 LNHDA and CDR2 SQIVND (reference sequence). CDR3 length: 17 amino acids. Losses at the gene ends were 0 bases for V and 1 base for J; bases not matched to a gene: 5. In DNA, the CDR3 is TGTGCCAGTAGTATAGAAGCACAGGGGTTAACTAATGAAAAACTGTTTTTT. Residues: CASSIEAQGLTNEKLFF.

The CDR3 nucleotides read TGTGCCAGCAGCCCGTTACCCGGGACAGGATCACGAGAGCAGTTCTTC. Its protein product is CASSPLPGTGSREQFF. The V gene is TRBV7-3, the J gene TRBJ2-1, with 8 nucleotides matching TRBD1. The germline V gene encodes CDR1 SGHTA and CDR2 FQGTGA. V shed 5 bases and J 10 bases; nucleotides not matched to a gene: 16. The CDR3 extends over 16 amino acids.

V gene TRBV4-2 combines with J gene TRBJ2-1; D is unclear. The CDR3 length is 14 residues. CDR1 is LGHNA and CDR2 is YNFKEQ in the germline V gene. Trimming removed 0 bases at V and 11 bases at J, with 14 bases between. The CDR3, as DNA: TGTGCCAGCAGCCAAGATCAGGTGGGGTCTAAGCAGTTCTTC. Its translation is CASSQDQVGSKQFF.

CDR3 residues: CASTGSNRQPQHF. CDR3 nucleotide sequence: TGCGCCAGCACGGGGTCTAATCGTCAGCCCCAGCATTTT. V is TRBV10-2 and J is TRBJ1-5; D is undetermined. Trimming took 7 bases from V and 6 from J, leaving 13 bases between them. In germline, CDR1 is WSHSY, CDR2 SAAADI. The CDR3 runs to 13 residues.

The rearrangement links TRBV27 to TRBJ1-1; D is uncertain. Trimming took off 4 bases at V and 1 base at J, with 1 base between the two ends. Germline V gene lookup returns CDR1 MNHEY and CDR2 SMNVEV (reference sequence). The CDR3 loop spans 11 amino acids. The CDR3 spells CASSSNTEAFF. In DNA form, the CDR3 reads TGTGCCAGCAGTTCGAACACTGAAGCTTTCTTT.